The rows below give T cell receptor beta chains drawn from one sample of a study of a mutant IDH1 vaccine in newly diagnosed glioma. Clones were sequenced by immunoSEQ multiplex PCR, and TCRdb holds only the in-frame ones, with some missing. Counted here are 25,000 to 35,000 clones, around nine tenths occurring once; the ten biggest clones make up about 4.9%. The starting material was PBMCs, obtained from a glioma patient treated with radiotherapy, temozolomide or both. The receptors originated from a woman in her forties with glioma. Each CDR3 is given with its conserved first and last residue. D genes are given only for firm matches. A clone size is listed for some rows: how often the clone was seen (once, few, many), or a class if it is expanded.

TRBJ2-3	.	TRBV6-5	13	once	CASRSGFTDTQYF	TGTGCCAGCAGATCGGGTTTCACAGATACGCAGTATTTT
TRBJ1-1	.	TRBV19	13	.	CASSRGSGTEAFF	TGTGCCAGTAGCCGGGGGTCTGGCACTGAAGCTTTCTTT
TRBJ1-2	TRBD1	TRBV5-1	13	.	CASSSTGNYGYTF	TGCGCCAGCAGCTCGACAGGGAACTATGGCTACACCTTC
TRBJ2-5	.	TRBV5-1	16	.	CASSLGGAINQETQYF	TGCGCCAGCAGCTTGGGAGGGGCTATTAACCAAGAGACCCAGTACTTC
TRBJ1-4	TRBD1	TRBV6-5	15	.	CASSYSAGGIEKLFF	TGTGCCAGCAGTTACTCGGCAGGGGGAATAGAAAAACTGTTTTTT
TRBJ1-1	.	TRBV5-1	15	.	CASRQVTLMNTEAFF	TGCGCCAGCAGACAGGTAACTTTAATGAACACTGAAGCTTTCTTT
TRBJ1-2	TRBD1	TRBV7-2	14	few	CASSLAGQDGGYTF	TGTGCCAGCAGCTTAGCGGGACAGGATGGAGGCTACACCTTC
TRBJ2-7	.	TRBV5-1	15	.	CASSRGTENSYEQYF	TGCGCCAGCAGCCGCGGGACGGAGAACTCCTACGAGCAGTACTTC
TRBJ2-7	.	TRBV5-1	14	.	CASSLQGSDYEQYF	TGCGCCAGCAGCCTACAGGGCTCTGACTACGAGCAGTACTTC
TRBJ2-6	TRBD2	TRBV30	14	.	CAFPGGAGANVLTF	TGTGCCTTTCCGGGGGGGGCCGGGGCCAACGTCCTGACTTTC
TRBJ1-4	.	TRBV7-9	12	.	CASSSREEKLFF	TGTGCCAGCAGCAGCAGGGAGGAAAAACTGTTTTTT
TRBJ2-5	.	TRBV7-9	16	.	CASSSRPRYKQETQYF	TGTGCCAGCAGCTCCCGGCCGCGTTACAAACAAGAGACCCAGTACTTC
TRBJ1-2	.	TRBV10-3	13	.	CAIRSTGSRGYTF	TGTGCCATCAGGAGTACAGGGTCTAGAGGCTACACCTTC
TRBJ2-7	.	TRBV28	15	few	CASSTGHGVNYEQYF	TGTGCCAGCAGTACGGGACACGGGGTGAACTACGAGCAGTACTTC
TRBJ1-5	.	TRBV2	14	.	CASSGQGQNQPQHF	TGTGCCAGCAGTGGTCAGGGGCAGAATCAGCCCCAGCATTTT
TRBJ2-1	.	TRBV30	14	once	CAWRLVHSYNEQFF	TGTGCCTGGAGGCTAGTCCACTCCTACAATGAGCAGTTCTTC
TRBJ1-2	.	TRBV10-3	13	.	CAISESEDYGYTF	TGTGCCATCAGTGAGTCCGAGGACTATGGCTACACCTTC
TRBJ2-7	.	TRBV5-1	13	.	CASAPGPSYEQYF	TGCGCCAGCGCACCGGGACCCAGCTACGAGCAGTACTTC
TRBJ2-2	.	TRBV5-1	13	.	CASRQGNTGELFF	TGCGCCAGCAGACAGGGGAACACCGGGGAGCTGTTTTTT
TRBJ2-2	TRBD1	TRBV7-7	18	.	CASSSGTGGRANTGELFF	TGTGCTAGCAGCTCCGGGACAGGGGGAAGGGCGAACACCGGGGAGCTGTTTTTT
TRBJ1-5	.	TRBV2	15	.	CASRQEHYSNQPQHF	TGTGCCAGCAGGCAGGAGCACTATAGCAATCAGCCCCAGCATTTT
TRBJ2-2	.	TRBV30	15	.	CAWNPGTLYTGELFF	TGTGCCTGGAACCCCGGGACACTATACACCGGGGAGCTGTTTTTT
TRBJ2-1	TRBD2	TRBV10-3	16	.	CAIKGLAGAPGNEQFF	TGTGCCATCAAGGGACTAGCGGGAGCCCCGGGGAATGAGCAGTTCTTC
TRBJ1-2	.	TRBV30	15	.	CAWSVHRPGFYGYTF	TGTGCCTGGAGTGTACACAGGCCCGGATTCTATGGCTACACCTTC
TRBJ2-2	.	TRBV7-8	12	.	CASSTGYGELFF	TGTGCCAGCAGCACGGGATACGGGGAGCTGTTTTTT
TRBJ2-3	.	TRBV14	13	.	CASSLRPPDRPYF	TGTGCCAGCAGCCTCAGGCCCCCGGACCGCCCGTATTTT
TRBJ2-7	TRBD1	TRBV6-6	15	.	CASSYSGGTGSEQYF	TGTGCCAGCAGTTACTCGGGGGGGACAGGGAGCGAGCAGTACTTC
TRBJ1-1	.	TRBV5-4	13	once	CASSLGGNTEAFF	TGTGCCAGCAGCTTGGGAGGGAACACTGAAGCTTTCTTT
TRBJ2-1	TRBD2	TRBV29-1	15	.	CSASILAGVSNEQFF	TGCAGCGCCAGCATACTAGCGGGAGTCTCGAATGAGCAGTTCTTC
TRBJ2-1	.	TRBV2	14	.	CASSEGASYNEQFF	TGTGCCAGCAGTGAGGGGGCCTCCTACAATGAGCAGTTCTTC
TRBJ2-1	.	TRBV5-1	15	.	CASGSGPFSYNEQFF	TGCGCCAGTGGGAGCGGGCCTTTTTCCTACAATGAGCAGTTCTTC
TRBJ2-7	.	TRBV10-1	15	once	CASSESTQPSYEQYF	TGCGCCAGCAGTGAGTCAACGCAGCCCTCCTACGAGCAGTACTTC
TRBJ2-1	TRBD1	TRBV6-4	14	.	CASSPGTGGHEQFF	TGTGCCAGCAGTCCCGGGACAGGGGGCCATGAGCAGTTCTTC
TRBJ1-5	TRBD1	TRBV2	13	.	CASSGTGPQPQHF	TGTGCCAGCAGTGGGACAGGGCCCCAGCCCCAGCATTTT
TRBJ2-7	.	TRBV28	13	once	CASGGAPTYEQYF	TGTGCCAGCGGAGGGGCGCCTACCTACGAGCAGTACTTC
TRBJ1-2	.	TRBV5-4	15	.	CASSKGQSQGYGYTF	TGTGCCAGCAGCAAAGGACAGTCCCAGGGCTATGGCTACACCTTC
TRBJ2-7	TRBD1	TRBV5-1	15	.	CASSLAGTGVDEQYF	TGCGCCAGCAGCTTGGCCGGGACAGGGGTCGACGAGCAGTACTTC
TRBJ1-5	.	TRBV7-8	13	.	CASSRYSNQPQHF	TGTGCCAGCAGCCGCTATAGCAATCAGCCCCAGCATTTT
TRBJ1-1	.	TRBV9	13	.	CASSVDRGTEAFF	TGTGCCAGCAGCGTAGACCGGGGAACTGAAGCTTTCTTT
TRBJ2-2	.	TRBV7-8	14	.	CASSFGENTGELFF	TGTGCCAGCAGCTTCGGGGAGAACACCGGGGAGCTGTTTTTT
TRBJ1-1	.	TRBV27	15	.	CASSLGAPGSTEAFF	TGTGCCAGCAGTTTAGGGGCCCCAGGGAGCACTGAAGCTTTCTTT
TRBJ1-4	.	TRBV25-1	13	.	CASSELDNEKLFF	TGTGCCAGCAGTGAATTGGACAACGAAAAACTGTTTTTT
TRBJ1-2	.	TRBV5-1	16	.	CASSPGPGSINYGYTF	TGCGCCAGCAGCCCCGGCCCCGGGTCGATTAACTATGGCTACACCTTC
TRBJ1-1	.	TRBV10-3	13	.	CAISDRGGTEAFF	TGTGCCATCAGTGATCGGGGAGGGACTGAAGCTTTCTTT
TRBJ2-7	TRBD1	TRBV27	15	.	CASSPGGRSSYEQYF	TGTGCCAGCAGTCCAGGGGGCCGGAGCTCCTACGAGCAGTACTTC
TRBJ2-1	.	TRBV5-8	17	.	CASSSLGGYFQTDEQFF	TGTGCCAGCAGTTCCCTTGGGGGCTATTTCCAAACGGATGAGCAGTTCTTC
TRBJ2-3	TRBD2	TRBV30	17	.	CAWSAPGLASSTDTQYF	TGTGCCTGGAGTGCACCGGGACTAGCGAGCAGCACAGATACGCAGTATTTT
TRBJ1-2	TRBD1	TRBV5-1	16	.	CASSPGGTGGSYGYTF	TGCGCCAGCAGCCCGGGTGGGACAGGGGGCAGCTATGGCTACACCTTC
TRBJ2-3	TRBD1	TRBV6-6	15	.	CASSRAGQGADTQYF	TGTGCCAGCAGTCGGGCCGGACAGGGGGCCGATACGCAGTATTTT